This T cell receptor beta chain was recorded in a study of T cells in Graves' hyperthyroidism and ophthalmopathy. J lost 4 bases, V lost 5 bases, and 3 bases had no gene match. Germline CDR1 reads SQVTM; CDR2 reads ANQGSEA. This CDR3 is built from 12 residues. The TCR beta CDR3 regions underwent amplification using RNA transcripts as the source. HTBI primers drove first-round RT-PCR of the TCR CDR3. MiXCR, applied by TCRdb to the multiplex PCR reads, yields one record per CDR3 protein. In the table there are roughly 500,000 distinct CDR3 sequences, 46% of which are singletons. In making diagnoses, clinical symptoms, serum thyroxine and TRAb, thyroid ultrasound and orbital computed tomography were all used. Study findings and constraints: Onset of ophthalmopathy came a median 6.5 months after the model predicted it. A model of 13 V-J features distinguished ophthalmopathy from stable hyperthyroidism. Most clonotypes expanded in thyroid above 0.001 were likewise present in blood.

This clonotype was seen at least ten times. Its specificity is not known. The sequencing input was peripheral blood or thyroid tissue (not recorded which). This clonotype was sampled from an adult woman with Graves' disease, either hyperthyroidism or ophthalmopathy (not recorded which). The chain is built from TRBV29-1 and TRBJ1-1; 8 positions match TRBD1. The CDR3 spells CSVTTGGTEAFF. The CDR3 nucleotides read TGCAGCGTTACTACAGGGGGCACTGAAGCTTTCTTT.